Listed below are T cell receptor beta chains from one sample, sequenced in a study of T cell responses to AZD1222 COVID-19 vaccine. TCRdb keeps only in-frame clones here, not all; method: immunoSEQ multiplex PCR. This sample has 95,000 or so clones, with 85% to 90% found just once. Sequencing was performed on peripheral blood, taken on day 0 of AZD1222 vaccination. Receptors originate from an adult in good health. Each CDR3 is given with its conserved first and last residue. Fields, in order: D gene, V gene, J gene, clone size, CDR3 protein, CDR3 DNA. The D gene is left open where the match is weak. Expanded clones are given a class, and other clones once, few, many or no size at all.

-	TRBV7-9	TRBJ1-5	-	CAISPEGTTYQPQHF	TGTGCCATCTCTCCTGAGGGGACCACATACCAGCCCCAGCATTTT
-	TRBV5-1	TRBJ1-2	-	CASSLTGPLSYGYTF	TGCGCCAGCAGCTTGACAGGGCCCCTTAGCTATGGCTACACCTTC
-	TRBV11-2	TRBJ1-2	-	CASSPGRSNNYGYTF	TGTGCCAGCAGCCCGGGGAGGAGCAATAACTATGGCTACACCTTC
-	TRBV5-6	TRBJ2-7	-	CASSLGTLASLEQYF	TGTGCCAGCAGCTTGGGGACACTAGCTAGTCTCGAGCAGTACTTC
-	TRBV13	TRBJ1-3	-	CASSSTQESSGNTIYF	TGTGCCAGCAGCTCAACTCAGGAGAGCTCTGGAAACACCATATATTTT
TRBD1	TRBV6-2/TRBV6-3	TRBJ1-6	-	CASRPGTGVYSPLHF	TGTGCCAGCAGACCTGGGACAGGGGTTTATTCACCCCTCCACTTT
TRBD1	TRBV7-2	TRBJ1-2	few	CASSFTGGAGYTF	TGTGCCAGCAGCTTTACAGGGGGCGCGGGCTACACCTTC
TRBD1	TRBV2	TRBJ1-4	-	CASLGTEGNEKLFF	TGTGCCAGCCTCGGGACAGAGGGAAATGAAAAACTGTTTTTT
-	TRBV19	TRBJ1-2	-	CASSIDLQGGGYTF	TGTGCCAGTAGTATAGACCTACAGGGAGGGGGCTACACCTTC
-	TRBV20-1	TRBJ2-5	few	CSARDGRSQYF	TGCAGTGCTAGAGATGGGAGGTCCCAGTACTTC
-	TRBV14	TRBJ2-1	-	CASSQATRYNEQFF	TGTGCCAGCAGCCAAGCTACCAGATACAATGAGCAGTTCTTC
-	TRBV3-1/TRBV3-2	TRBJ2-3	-	CASSHKISVTDTQYF	TGTGCCAGCAGCCACAAAATTAGCGTCACAGATACGCAGTATTTT
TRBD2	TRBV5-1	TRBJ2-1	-	CASSLISGGAKTYNEQFF	TGCGCCAGCAGCTTGATTAGCGGGGGGGCCAAAACCTACAATGAGCAGTTCTTC
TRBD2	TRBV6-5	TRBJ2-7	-	CASLTLAGYLEQYF	TGTGCCAGCCTTACACTAGCGGGGTACCTCGAGCAGTACTTC
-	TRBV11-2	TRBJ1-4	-	CASSLGQGAEKLFF	TGTGCCAGCAGCCTCGGACAAGGGGCCGAAAAACTGTTTTTT
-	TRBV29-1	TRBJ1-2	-	CSVPSELRGNGYTF	TGCAGCGTGCCCTCCGAGTTGAGGGGGAATGGCTACACCTTC
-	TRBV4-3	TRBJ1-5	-	CASSLDLSNQPQHF	TGCGCCAGCAGCCTAGACCTAAGCAATCAGCCCCAGCATTTT
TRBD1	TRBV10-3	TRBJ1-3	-	CAIREGQGPAINTIYF	TGTGCCATCAGAGAGGGACAGGGGCCCGCTATAAACACCATATATTTT
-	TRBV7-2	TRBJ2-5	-	CASSLLEFRGGETQYF	TGTGCCAGCAGCTTATTAGAGTTCAGGGGAGGGGAGACCCAGTACTTC
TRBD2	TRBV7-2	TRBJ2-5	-	CASSQGLAGGQGLAQYF	TGTGCCAGCAGCCAGGGACTAGCGGGGGGCCAGGGATTGGCCCAGTACTTC
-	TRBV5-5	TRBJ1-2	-	CASSLNTGVNYGYTF	TGTGCCAGCAGCTTGAACACAGGCGTCAACTATGGCTACACCTTC
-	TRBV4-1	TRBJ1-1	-	CASSPFGSAHTEAFF	TGCGCCAGCAGCCCCTTTGGAAGCGCTCACACTGAAGCTTTCTTT
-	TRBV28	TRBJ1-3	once	CASSRFRGSGNTIYF	TGTGCCAGCAGCAGGTTTCGAGGCTCTGGAAACACCATATATTTT